One sample yielded the 19 T cell receptor beta chains listed below, sequenced in a study of PD-1 blockade in classical Hodgkin lymphoma. Each patient relapsed following autologous stem cell transplantation, and prior brentuximab vedotin exposure differed. Only in-frame clones appear in the TCRdb table, and some are missing; sequencing was by immunoSEQ multiplex PCR. The data contain tens of thousands of clones, roughly 89% of them singletons. Sequences were derived from peripheral blood mononuclear cells (PBMCs), sampled before the second cycle of nivolumab. The receptors stem from a human donor with classical Hodgkin lymphoma.

The chain recombines TRBV29-1 with TRBJ2-3, with TRBD2 matching 7 bases. The CDR3 covers 14 residues. The trim removed 7 bases at V and 2 bases at J, leaving 9 bases unmatched. Per germline, CDR1 SQVTM and CDR2 ANQGSEA. In DNA form, the CDR3 reads TGCAGCGGGGCCCCCAGCGGGAACACAGATACGCAGTATTTT. Translating gives CSGAPSGNTDTQYF.

The CDR3 sequence is CASSIVRDSNQPQHF. As DNA, the CDR3 is TGTGCCAGTAGTATAGTGCGGGATAGCAATCAGCCCCAGCATTTT. The rearrangement joins TRBV19 to TRBJ1-5; D uncertain. Looked up from germline, CDR1 is LNHDA and CDR2 is SQIVND (reference sequence). This CDR3 is 15 amino acids long. Trimming left V 1 base short and J 0 bases short, with 7 bases between.

The J gene is TRBJ1-5, the V gene TRBV2, with D uncertain. Germline V gene lookup returns CDR1 SNHLY and CDR2 FYNNEI. V lost 3 bases and J 0 bases, leaving 6 bases between the germline ends. This CDR3 has 14 residues. Written as DNA, the CDR3 is TGTGCCAGCAGTGAGACTCTTAGCAATCAGCCCCAGCATTTT. This translates into CASSETLSNQPQHF. Together with reference TRBV2 and TRBJ1-5, the CDR3 gives the full variable domain: EPEVTQTPSHQVTQMGQEVILRCVPISNHLYFYWYRQILGQKVEFLVSFYNNEISEKSEIFDDQFSVERPDGSNFTLKIRSTKLEDSAMYFCASSETLSNQPQHFGDGTRLSIL.

This clone appeared a single time. The chain employs TRBV15 and TRBJ2-1; D uncertain. The CDR3 is 14 residues long. Germline CDR1 reads LNHNV; CDR2 reads YYDKDF (reference sequence). With 5 bases removed from V and 0 bases from J, the gap between germline ends came to 8 bases. The CDR3 DNA follows: TGTGCCACCAGCGGGGTATTCTCCTACAATGAGCAGTTCTTC. It is translated as CATSGVFSYNEQFF.

This chain joins TRBV11-2 and TRBJ2-5; D could derive from TRBD1 or TRBD2 (6 bases each). The V gene lost 1 base and the J gene lost 5 bases, with 11 bases spanning the gap. Germline V lookup: CDR1 SGHAT, CDR2 FQNNGV. The CDR3 contains 14 residues. The CDR3 DNA sequence: TGTGCCAGCAGCTTAGTTCAGGGGAGGGAGACCCAGTACTTC. Encoded protein: CASSLVQGRETQYF.

This chain connects TRBV10-3 to TRBJ1-1; 8 bases map to TRBD1. V lost 6 bases to trimming and J lost 6 bases; unmatched junction nucleotides: 6. CDR3 length: 13 amino acids. Per the germline V gene, CDR1 is ENHRY and CDR2 is SYGVKD. The CDR3 here is CAISDRGISEAFF. The CDR3 DNA is TGTGCCATCAGCGACAGGGGAATTTCTGAAGCTTTCTTT.

This chain uses TRBV7-9 with TRBJ2-1; perhaps D is TRBD1 or TRBD2 (5 bases each). The CDR3 is made up of 16 amino acids. With 1 base removed from V and 3 bases from J, the gap between germline ends came to 13 bases. Germline CDR1 reads SEHNR; CDR2 reads FQNEAQ (reference sequence). CDR3 DNA: TGTGCCAGCAGCTTAGGGGGGATCCCGATCTACAATGAGCAGTTCTTC. Translating it yields CASSLGGIPIYNEQFF.

The rearrangement links TRBV30 to TRBJ1-1; the D gene is possibly TRBD1 (6 bases). Per the germline V gene, CDR1 is GTSNPN and CDR2 is SVGIG (reference sequence). The CDR3 is made up of 13 amino acids. The germline V and J ends were trimmed by 0 bases and 6 bases, with 11 bases remaining between them. The CDR3 reads CAWSVQGTAEAFF. In nucleotides, the CDR3 is TGTGCCTGGAGTGTCCAGGGGACCGCTGAAGCTTTCTTT.

The gene calls are TRBV9 and TRBJ1-6; TRBD1 aligns across 8 bases. This CDR3 comprises 14 residues. The V and J ends lost 3 bases and 7 bases, in that order; junction bases with no gene match: 3. CDR1 and CDR2 from the germline V gene are SGDLS and YYNGEE. Here the CDR3 reads CASSDTGGNSPLHF. The CDR3 region has the DNA TGTGCCAGCAGCGATACAGGGGGAAATTCACCCCTCCACTTT.

CDR3 nucleotides: TGTGCCAGCAGCTTAGAAGGACAGGACAATCAGCCCCAGCATTTT. Its translation is CASSLEGQDNQPQHF. J is TRBJ1-5 and V is TRBV7-8; TRBD1 agrees at 7 bases. V lost 1 base and J lost 3; bases outside the gene matches: 3. The germline gives CDR1 SGHVS, CDR2 FQNEAQ. The CDR3 consists of 15 residues.

The V gene is TRBV4-1, the J gene TRBJ2-3; D is unclear. The CDR3 extends over 11 amino acids. Germline loops: CDR1 MGHRA, CDR2 YSYEKL. V gave up 1 base and J gave up 6 bases, with 2 bases separating them. This CDR3 is CASSQGDTQYF. CDR3 DNA: TGCGCCAGCAGCCAAGGGGATACGCAGTATTTT.

A few counts support this clone. V and J are TRBV15 and TRBJ1-5, with 7 bases aligning to TRBD1. The germline CDR1 and CDR2 sequences are LNHNV and YYDKDF (reference sequence). This CDR3 has 14 amino acids. Unmatched junction bases numbered 6, after V lost 3 bases and J lost 7 bases. The CDR3 region is CATSSEGATQPQHF. DNA of the CDR3: TGTGCCACCAGCAGTGAGGGGGCTACACAGCCCCAGCATTTT.

This clone was seen once. V usage is TRBV5-4 and J usage is TRBJ1-4, with TRBD1 matching 7 bases. Germline V lookup: CDR1 SGHNT, CDR2 YYREEE (reference sequence). J lost 8 bases, V lost 4 bases, and 8 bases had no gene match. This CDR3 comprises 14 residues. CDR3: CASSTGDRGEKLFF. The DNA for the CDR3 is TGTGCCAGCAGCACAGGGGACCGTGGAGAAAAACTGTTTTTT.

As concerns this clone: A read error may account for a junction end that differs from germline. In DNA form, the CDR3 reads TGTGCTAGCAGCTTCGATGCTAGCTCCTACAATGAGCAGTTCTTC. Translated, it gives CASSFDASSYNEQFF. The chain is built from TRBV7-7 and TRBJ2-1; D is uncertain. The V gene's germline CDR1 is SSHAT and CDR2 FNYEAQ (reference sequence). The CDR3 spans 15 residues.

CDR3: CASSQDAASGSRADTQYF. The CDR3 DNA reads as TGTGCCAGCAGCCAAGATGCGGCTAGCGGGAGTAGAGCAGATACGCAGTATTTT. This chain joins TRBV4-2 and TRBJ2-3; 10 bases fit TRBD2. This CDR3 is built from 18 residues. The ends lost 0 bases at V and 4 bases at J; junction bases unmatched: 10. Germline CDR1 and CDR2: LGHNA and YNFKEQ.

CDR3 region: CASSGDRGQGNTIYF. DNA of the CDR3: TGCGCCAGCAGCGGAGACAGGGGGCAAGGAAACACCATATATTTT. V gene TRBV5-1 combines with J gene TRBJ1-3; 10 bases are a match to TRBD1. The CDR3 has 15 residues. J lost 4 bases, V lost 4 bases, and 5 bases had no gene match. Germline CDR1 SGHRS, CDR2 YFSETQ.

The genes are TRBV11-2 and TRBJ2-2; D ambiguous. CDR3 length equals 18 residues. CDR1 SGHAT and CDR2 FQNNGV come from the germline V gene. V gave up 1 base and J gave up 6 bases, with 21 bases separating them. CDR3: CASSLGIGDLRSPGELFF. For the CDR3, the DNA is TGTGCCAGCAGCTTAGGTATAGGTGACCTTCGGTCCCCCGGGGAGCTGTTTTTT. The variable domain in full, with the rest retrieved from reference TRBV11-2 and TRBJ2-2, is EAGVAQSPRYKIIEKRQSVAFWCNPISGHATLYWYQQILGQGPKLLIQFQNNGVVDDSQLPKDRFSAERLKGVDSTLKIQPAKLEDSAVYLCASSLGIGDLRSPGELFFGEGSRLTVL.

The chain couples TRBV14 to TRBJ2-1, with D hard to call. The CDR3 extends over 16 amino acids. V was pared by 4 bases and J by 2 bases, with 15 bases between. CDR1 SGHDN and CDR2 FVKESK come from the germline V gene. The CDR3 coding sequence is TGTGCCAGCAGCCTGGGGTGGGGTATAACCTACAATGAGCAGTTCTTC. Amino acids: CASSLGWGITYNEQFF. The full variable domain, its missing parts supplied by reference TRBV14 and TRBJ2-1, is EAGVTQFPSHSVIEKGQTVTLRCDPISGHDNLYWYRRVMGKEIKFLLHFVKESKQDESGMPNNRFLAERTGGTYSTLKVQPAELEDSGVYFCASSLGWGITYNEQFFGPGTRLTVL.

V usage is TRBV28 and J usage is TRBJ1-5; 8 bases agree with TRBD1. After removal of 6 bases from V and 9 bases from J, the junction contained 10 bases not matched to a gene. This CDR3 is built from 14 residues. The germline V gene has CDR1 MDHEN and CDR2 SYDVKM. The CDR3 loop is CASSPGQGAGPQHF. The CDR3 DNA sequence: TGTGCCAGCAGCCCCGGACAGGGTGCAGGGCCCCAGCATTTT.